One sample yielded the 26 T cell receptor beta chains listed below, sequenced in a study of blood T cell repertoires in COVID-19. The protocol was immunoSEQ multiplex PCR, while the TCRdb copy is restricted to in-frame clones and leaves out a portion. The profile covers approximately 120,000 clones, with roughly nine tenths appearing a single time and approximately 2% taken by the ten largest. Sequencing was carried out using peripheral blood. The origin of the receptors is a man aged 50-60 years with COVID-19, enrolled during active disease.

The chain employs TRBV6-2 or TRBV6-3 and TRBJ2-7; 9 bases are shared with TRBD2. The germline CDR1 and CDR2 sequences are MNHEY and SVGEGT. The CDR3 spans 12 residues. The ends lost 6 bases at V and 6 bases at J; junction bases unmatched: 3. CDR3 amino acids: CASSYSGSEQYF. The CDR3 nucleotides read TGTGCCAGCAGCTATAGCGGGAGCGAGCAGTACTTC.

The V and J genes are TRBV6-2 or TRBV6-3 and TRBJ2-3; 9 bases match TRBD2. The CDR3 spans 12 residues. The germline gives CDR1 MNHEY, CDR2 SVGEGT. Unmatched junction bases numbered 5, after V lost 5 bases and J lost 11 bases. DNA for the CDR3: TGTGCCAGCAGTCTACTGACTAGCGGGCAGTATTTT. It encodes CASSLLTSGQYF.

CDR3 sequence: CASWTGVSNQPQHF. In DNA form, the CDR3 reads TGTGCCAGCTGGACAGGGGTTAGCAATCAGCCCCAGCATTTT. The gene calls are TRBV6-5 and TRBJ1-5, with 9 bases matching TRBD1. Trimming at V came to 8 bases and at J to 0 bases, leaving 2 bases not matched to a gene. The CDR3 length is 14 residues. Per germline, CDR1 MNHEY and CDR2 SVGAGI.

The chain joins TRBV15 to TRBJ2-5; D may be TRBD2 (6 bases). V shed 5 bases and J shed 3 bases, with 13 bases lying between them. CDR1 LNHNV and CDR2 YYDKDF come from the germline V gene (reference sequence). This CDR3 has 14 amino acids. CDR3 sequence reads: CATSPRDSKETQYF. The CDR3 region has the DNA TGTGCCACCAGCCCGCGGGACTCTAAAGAGACCCAGTACTTC. Variable domain in full (rest from reference TRBV15 and TRBJ2-5): DAMVIQNPRYQVTQFGKPVTLSCSQTLNHNVMYWYQQKSSQAPKLLFHYYDKDFNNEADTPDNFQSRRPNTSFCFLDIRSPGLGDTAMYLCATSPRDSKETQYFGPGTRLLVL.

V and J are TRBV9 and TRBJ2-2; TRBD2 agrees at 8 bases. The CDR3 has 17 amino acids. The V and J ends lost 4 bases and 0 bases, in that order; junction bases with no gene match: 8. Germline CDR1 and CDR2: SGDLS and YYNGEE. The CDR3 reads CASSPPGGHSNTGELFF. The DNA of the CDR3 is TGTGCCAGCAGCCCCCCGGGGGGGCACTCGAACACCGGGGAGCTGTTTTTT.

The V gene is TRBV5-4, the J gene TRBJ2-3; D is possibly TRBD1 (6 bases). The length of the CDR3 is 15 residues. Germline CDR1 and CDR2: SGHNT and YYREEE (reference sequence). Trimming left V 3 bases short and J 4 bases short, with 15 bases between. The CDR3 DNA sequence: TGTGCCAGCAGCTCCGGGTCCCAGGGGCCAGATACGCAGTATTTT. Its translation is CASSSGSQGPDTQYF.

This clone was seen only once. The chain couples TRBV27 to TRBJ2-3; 7 bases align to TRBD2. The CDR3 covers 15 residues. The germline V gene encodes CDR1 MNHEY and CDR2 SMNVEV (reference sequence). The trim removed 4 bases at V and 6 bases at J, leaving 10 bases unmatched. CDR3 loop: CASSSLGLGSDTQYF. Here the CDR3 DNA reads TGTGCCAGCAGTTCCCTCGGACTAGGATCCGATACGCAGTATTTT.

The V gene is TRBV28, the J gene TRBJ1-2; D unresolved. The V and J ends lost 6 bases and 0 bases respectively, with 20 bases between them. The CDR3 contains 17 residues. Germline assignment: CDR1 MDHEN and CDR2 SYDVKM. The CDR3 loop reads CASRVGRRRKSNYGYTF. CDR3 sequence (DNA): TGTGCCAGCAGGGTTGGGAGAAGGCGAAAGTCTAACTATGGCTACACCTTC.

The chain links TRBV5-4 to TRBJ2-1; 11 bases fit TRBD2. Germline CDR1 is SGHNT and CDR2 is YYREEE (reference sequence). Germline trimming cut 4 bases from V and 2 bases from J; bases unmatched to any gene: 8. This CDR3 is built from 17 residues. In DNA form, the CDR3 reads TGTGCCAGCAGCGCCGCTAGCGGGAGGACCCCCTACAATGAGCAGTTCTTC. It translates to CASSAASGRTPYNEQFF. Filled out from reference TRBV5-4 and TRBJ2-1, the complete variable domain reads ETGVTQSPTHLIKTRGQQVTLRCSSQSGHNTVSWYQQALGQGPQFIFQYYREEENGRGNFPPRFSGLQFPNYSSELNVNALELDDSALYLCASSAASGRTPYNEQFFGPGTRLTVL.

This clone was seen once. The chain joins TRBV3-1 (or the pseudogene TRBV3-2) to TRBJ2-7; tentatively, D is TRBD1 (6 bases). V lost 6 bases and J 0 bases, leaving 9 bases between the germline ends. This CDR3 region has 13 residues. Germline CDR1 and CDR2: LGHDT and YNNKEL (reference sequence). CDR3 residues: CASSRQDSYEQYF. The CDR3, as DNA: TGTGCCAGCAGTCGACAGGACTCCTACGAGCAGTACTTC.

The chain employs TRBV9 and TRBJ2-6; 7 bases are shared with TRBD2. CDR1 is SGDLS, CDR2 YYNGEE, per germline. The CDR3 contains 16 residues. With 3 bases clipped from V and 0 bases from J, the junction kept 3 bases outside the gene matches. The chain's CDR3 is CASSASSGSGANVLTF. CDR3 DNA: TGTGCCAGCAGCGCTTCTAGCGGCTCTGGGGCCAACGTCCTGACTTTC.

The chain carries TRBV24-1 and TRBJ2-3; 15 bases are a match to TRBD2. The CDR3 loop spans 18 amino acids. V lost 2 bases to trimming and J lost 1 base; unmatched junction nucleotides: 3. Germline loops: CDR1 KGHDR, CDR2 SFDVKD. The CDR3 bases are TGTGCCACCAGTGATTGGGGGACTAGCGGGAGGCGCACAGATACGCAGTATTTT. Translated, it gives CATSDWGTSGRRTDTQYF.

This rearrangement joins TRBV11-1 to TRBJ1-1; maybe TRBD1 (5 bases). The CDR3 spans 16 residues. Between the trimmed V and J ends, which lost 7 bases and 1 base, there was a span of 19 bases. The germline V gene encodes CDR1 SGHAT and CDR2 FQDESV (reference sequence). CDR3 DNA: TGTGCCAGCACTTTCCGAACCAGGGAGGGGAACACTGAAGCTTTCTTT. Translation gives CASTFRTREGNTEAFF.

CDR3 amino acids: CASLPEGDRGLVANAGELFF. CDR3 DNA sequence: TGTGCCAGCCTACCAGAGGGGGACAGGGGGCTTGTGGCAAACGCCGGGGAGCTGTTTTTT. The chain links TRBV21-1 to TRBJ2-2; the D call in the table, TRBD1, was not verified against the DNA. TRBV21-1 is a pseudogene locus. The CDR3 has 20 residues.

J is TRBJ1-2 and V is TRBV30; 10 bases match TRBD1. Trimming took 0 bases from V and 2 from J; bases not matched to a gene: 6. Germline V gene data show CDR1 as GTSNPN and CDR2 as SVGIG (reference sequence). The CDR3 loop spans 16 amino acids. CDR3 sequence (DNA): TGTGCCTGGAGTGTATTACGGACAGGGGGGAACTATGGCTACACCTTC. Translating gives CAWSVLRTGGNYGYTF.

The chain uses TRBV5-1 and TRBJ2-1; 10 bases are shared with TRBD2. Germline assignment: CDR1 SGHRS and CDR2 YFSETQ. J gave up 1 base and V 4 bases, and 5 bases lay outside the gene matches. This CDR3 region has 16 residues. The CDR3 region is CASSPIAGGSYNEQFF. The CDR3 coding sequence is TGCGCCAGCAGCCCCATAGCGGGGGGATCCTACAATGAGCAGTTCTTC.

This clone came up once. The chain employs TRBV5-1 and TRBJ1-1; weak D call: TRBD1 (5 bases). The V gene's germline CDR1 is SGHRS and CDR2 YFSETQ. The CDR3 is 15 residues long. V lost 0 bases and J 0 bases, leaving 9 bases between the germline ends. In nucleotides, the CDR3 is TGCGCCAGCAGCTTGGTAGCAGGGCTGAACACTGAAGCTTTCTTT. It translates to CASSLVAGLNTEAFF.

This chain uses TRBV6-5 with TRBJ1-2; D is ambiguous. Trimming cost V 0 bases and J 4 bases, with 6 bases left between them. There are 13 residues in the CDR3. Per germline, CDR1 MNHEY and CDR2 SVGAGI. Here the CDR3 reads CASSYSSSYGYTF. Here the CDR3 DNA reads TGTGCCAGCAGTTACTCATCCTCCTATGGCTACACCTTC.

This clone was seen only once. The rearrangement uses TRBV21-1 and TRBJ1-4; the D call TRBD1 from the table was never checked on the DNA. TRBV21-1 is listed as a pseudogene. The CDR3 consists of 16 residues. CDR3 DNA sequence: TGTGCCAGCAGCAACCTCGTGGACAGGGTGGATGAAAAACTGTTTTTT. Amino acid sequence: CASSNLVDRVDEKLFF.

This sequence joins TRBV6-5 and TRBJ1-1; weak D call: TRBD1 (6 bases). Germline V lookup: CDR1 MNHEY, CDR2 SVGAGI. Trimming removed 5 bases at V and 3 bases at J, with 10 bases between. CDR3 length equals 13 residues. The CDR3: CASSLGQYTEAFF. The DNA of the CDR3 is TGTGCCAGCAGTCTCGGACAGTACACTGAAGCTTTCTTT.

The genes are TRBV5-8 and TRBJ2-5; D perhaps matches TRBD2 (6 bases). Germline V CDR1 and CDR2: SGHTS, YDEGEE. Trimming removed 0 bases from V and 4 bases from J, with 19 bases in between. The CDR3 is made up of 17 amino acids. Here the CDR3 reads CASSLASDSGVGETQYF. CDR3 in DNA: TGTGCCAGCAGCTTGGCCAGTGACTCGGGAGTGGGAGAGACCCAGTACTTC.

This chain links TRBV6-5 with TRBJ1-2; the D is unclear. There are 12 residues in the CDR3. CDR1 and CDR2 (germline): MNHEY, SVGAGI. V was shortened by 8 bases and J by 0 bases, with 7 bases between the two germline ends. The CDR3 region has the DNA TGTGCCAGCGGCAGGTCTAACTATGGCTACACCTTC. Its translation is CASGRSNYGYTF.

The chain combines TRBV6-5 with TRBJ2-1; 7 bases map to TRBD2. The germline gives CDR1 MNHEY, CDR2 SVGAGI. The length of the CDR3 is 12 residues. The J segment lost 10 bases and the V segment lost 6 bases, leaving 6 bases of the junction unmatched. The CDR3 here is CASRGGVGEQFF. The CDR3 DNA sequence: TGTGCCAGCAGGGGGGGGGTAGGGGAGCAGTTCTTC.

The gene calls are TRBV5-4 and TRBJ1-1; D is ambiguous. The CDR3 has 14 amino acids. Germline CDR1 reads SGHNT; CDR2 reads YYREEE (reference sequence). The V end lost 0 bases, the J end lost 4 bases, and 10 bases lay between the germline ends. The CDR3: CASSLGWAPTEAFF. CDR3 in DNA: TGTGCCAGCAGCTTGGGCTGGGCCCCCACTGAAGCTTTCTTT.

This clone was picked up a small number of times. This rearrangement joins TRBV29-1 to TRBJ1-1; weak D call: TRBD1 (5 bases). There are 12 residues in the CDR3. Germline CDR1 is SQVTM and CDR2 is ANQGSEA. V dropped 7 bases and J dropped 0 bases, with 9 bases sitting between them. The CDR3 DNA follows: TGCAGCGCTGGACACATGAACACTGAAGCTTTCTTT. This sequence encodes CSAGHMNTEAFF.

CDR3 nucleotides: TGTGCCAGCAGCCCAGCGTCCGGGGAGCTGTTTTTT. The encoded protein is CASSPASGELFF. The rearrangement uses TRBV9 and TRBJ2-2, with D uncertain. Germline V CDR1 and CDR2: SGDLS, YYNGEE. V was cut by 4 bases and J by 6 bases, with 7 bases left in between. This CDR3 spans 12 amino acids. Looking up the rest from reference TRBV9 and TRBJ2-2 gives the full variable domain: DSGVTQTPKHLITATGQRVTLRCSPRSGDLSVYWYQQSLDQGLQFLIQYYNGEERAKGNILERFSAQQFPDLHSELNLSSLELGDSALYFCASSPASGELFFGEGSRLTVL.